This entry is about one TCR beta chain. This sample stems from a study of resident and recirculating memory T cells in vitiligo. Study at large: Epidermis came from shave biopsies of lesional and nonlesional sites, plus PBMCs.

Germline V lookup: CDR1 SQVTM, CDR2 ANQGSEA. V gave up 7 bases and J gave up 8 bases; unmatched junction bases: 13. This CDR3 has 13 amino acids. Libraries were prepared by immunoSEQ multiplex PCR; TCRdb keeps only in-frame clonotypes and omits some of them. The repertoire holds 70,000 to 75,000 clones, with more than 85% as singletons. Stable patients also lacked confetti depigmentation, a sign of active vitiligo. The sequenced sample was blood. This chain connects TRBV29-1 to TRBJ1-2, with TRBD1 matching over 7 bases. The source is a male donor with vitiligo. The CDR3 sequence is CSATGEFLGGYTF. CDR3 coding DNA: TGCAGCGCCACAGGGGAATTTTTAGGGGGCTACACCTTC.